A selection of T cell receptor beta chains follows, all from one sample in a study of persistence of HIV-infected CD4 T cells. Clones were sequenced by immunoSEQ multiplex PCR, and TCRdb holds only the in-frame ones, with some missing. Of tens of thousands of clones in the sample, about 80% are singletons; the top ten hold around 3%. Their cognate antigens are unknown. This specimen consisted of CD4+ T cells sorted from PBMCs after approximately 18-hour stimulation, obtained from a patient who received antiretroviral therapy. The receptors were gathered from an adult man with HIV who was CMV-seropositive. CDR3s include the opening cysteine and the closing phenylalanine or tryptophan. A D gene is named only where the DNA matches it firmly. Expanded clones are given a class, and other clones once, few, many or no size at all.

D gene: NA
J gene: TRBJ1-5
CDR3 length: 14
V gene: TRBV13
clone size: NA
CDR3 protein: CASSLGGVNQPQHF
CDR3 DNA: TGTGCCAGCAGCTTAGGTGGCGTTAATCAGCCCCAGCATTTT

D gene: NA
J gene: TRBJ1-1
CDR3 length: 15
V gene: TRBV3-1/TRBV3-2
clone size: few
CDR3 protein: CASTSFGRRNTEAFF
CDR3 DNA: TGTGCCAGCACGAGCTTTGGACGGAGGAACACTGAAGCTTTCTTT

D gene: TRBD1
J gene: TRBJ2-2
CDR3 length: 17
V gene: TRBV27
clone size: NA
CDR3 protein: CASSLRGQGAMAGELFF
CDR3 DNA: TGTGCCAGCAGTTTAAGGGGACAGGGGGCAATGGCCGGGGAGCTGTTTTTT

D gene: NA
J gene: TRBJ2-7
CDR3 length: 13
V gene: TRBV2
clone size: few
CDR3 protein: CASMTGTSYEQYF
CDR3 DNA: TGTGCCAGCATGACAGGGACTTCCTACGAGCAGTACTTC

D gene: NA
J gene: TRBJ2-2
CDR3 length: 15
V gene: TRBV19
clone size: NA
CDR3 protein: CASKALAERTGELFF
CDR3 DNA: TGTGCCAGTAAAGCACTAGCTGAAAGGACCGGGGAGCTGTTTTTT

D gene: NA
J gene: TRBJ1-2
CDR3 length: 14
V gene: TRBV7-2
clone size: NA
CDR3 protein: CASSSEQGSYGYTF
CDR3 DNA: TGTGCCAGCAGCAGTGAACAGGGATCCTATGGCTACACCTTC

D gene: NA
J gene: TRBJ1-1
CDR3 length: 13
V gene: TRBV12-3/TRBV12-4
clone size: NA
CDR3 protein: CASTLWRDTEAFF
CDR3 DNA: TGTGCCAGCACGCTCTGGCGGGACACTGAAGCTTTCTTT

D gene: NA
J gene: TRBJ1-2
CDR3 length: 13
V gene: TRBV10-3
clone size: few
CDR3 protein: CASKSHGNYGYTF
CDR3 DNA: TGTGCCTCAAAGTCTCACGGGAACTACGGCTACACCTTC

D gene: TRBD1
J gene: TRBJ2-6
CDR3 length: 16
V gene: TRBV29-1
clone size: NA
CDR3 protein: CSVGTGKSSGANVLTF
CDR3 DNA: TGCAGCGTTGGGACAGGGAAAAGCTCTGGGGCCAACGTCCTGACTTTC

D gene: TRBD2
J gene: TRBJ2-7
CDR3 length: 15
V gene: TRBV30
clone size: NA
CDR3 protein: CAWARREGRSYEQYF
CDR3 DNA: TGTGCCTGGGCCCGTAGGGAGGGGCGGTCCTACGAGCAGTACTTC

D gene: NA
J gene: TRBJ2-6
CDR3 length: 15
V gene: TRBV19
clone size: NA
CDR3 protein: CASRSFNSGANVLTF
CDR3 DNA: TGTGCCAGTAGGTCATTTAACTCTGGGGCCAACGTCCTGACTTTC

D gene: NA
J gene: TRBJ1-5
CDR3 length: 16
V gene: TRBV10-3
clone size: NA
CDR3 protein: CAISEGAGVSNQPQHF
CDR3 DNA: TGTGCCATCAGTGAGGGGGCAGGGGTCAGCAATCAGCCCCAGCATTTT

D gene: NA
J gene: TRBJ1-5
CDR3 length: 12
V gene: TRBV7-2
clone size: NA
CDR3 protein: CASSLQGQDQHF
CDR3 DNA: TGTGCCAGCAGCTTACAGGGGCAAGACCAGCATTTT

D gene: NA
J gene: TRBJ1-2
CDR3 length: 15
V gene: TRBV9
clone size: once
CDR3 protein: CASSVEATGRGGYTF
CDR3 DNA: TGTGCCAGCAGCGTAGAAGCGACGGGACGTGGTGGCTACACCTTC

D gene: NA
J gene: TRBJ1-2
CDR3 length: 11
V gene: TRBV7-9
clone size: few
CDR3 protein: CASSSRGSLTF
CDR3 DNA: TGTGCCAGCAGCTCAAGGGGGTCCCTCACCTTC

D gene: NA
J gene: TRBJ2-2
CDR3 length: 17
V gene: TRBV7-2
clone size: NA
CDR3 protein: CASSPGLRGANTGELFF
CDR3 DNA: TGTGCCAGCAGCCCCGGACTGCGCGGAGCGAACACCGGGGAGCTGTTTTTT